The 14 T cell receptor beta chains below come from one sample, sequenced in a study of response to subunit inactivated influenza vaccine. TCRdb used MiXCR to reprocess the RT-PCR reads, holding one entry per CDR3 protein. The profile covers more than 450,000 distinct CDR3 sequences, with roughly 10% appearing a single time and approximately 10% taken by the ten largest. This same sample was also part of a study on T cells expressing NK-cell markers. That paper states: The authors generated TCR beta cDNA through 5'RACE template switching with UMIs.

This specimen consisted of PBMCs from blood, obtained on the day of vaccination. These receptors were obtained from a man between 50 and 59 years old who received an inactivated influenza vaccine.

In nucleotides, the CDR3 is TGTGCCAGCAGAGTGATTGGAGAGACCCAGTACTTC. Protein product: CASRVIGETQYF. The chain employs TRBV11-2 and TRBJ2-5; D gene ambiguous. The germline CDR1 and CDR2 sequences are SGHAT and FQNNGV. The germline V and J ends were trimmed by 6 bases and 4 bases, with 9 bases remaining between them. This CDR3 region has 12 residues.

This rearrangement joins TRBV11-2 to TRBJ2-1; a possible D gene is TRBD1 (6 bases). Germline lookup yields CDR1 SGHAT and CDR2 FQNNGV. V gave up 1 base and J gave up 16 bases, with 14 bases separating them. The CDR3 is 12 residues long. The chain's CDR3 is CASSLAGQQPFF. CDR3 nucleotide sequence: TGTGCCAGCAGCTTAGCAGGACAGCAACCCTTCTTC.

The V gene is TRBV12-3 or TRBV12-4, the J gene TRBJ2-3; a weak D match, TRBD1 (6 bases). V dropped 2 bases and J dropped 3 bases, with 12 bases sitting between them. The CDR3 has 15 amino acids. DNA of the CDR3: TGTGCCAGCAGTTTAATGGGGCAGGGGACAGATACGCAGTATTTT. It codes for CASSLMGQGTDTQYF.

The V gene is TRBV30, the J gene TRBJ2-1; maybe TRBD2 (6 bases). Germline V gene sequence: CDR1 GTSNPN, CDR2 SVGIG (reference sequence). The germline V and J ends were trimmed by 4 bases and 0 bases, with 10 bases remaining between them. The CDR3 covers 14 residues. The CDR3 region is CAWTGTFSYNEQFF. CDR3 DNA sequence: TGTGCCTGGACCGGGACTTTCTCCTACAATGAGCAGTTCTTC.

This clonotype was observed many times. The CDR3 DNA is TGTGCCAGCAGCCTCCGACTAGCGGGGGCATACAATGAGCAGTTCTTC. Its protein is CASSLRLAGAYNEQFF. The V and J genes are TRBV5-5 and TRBJ2-1, with 12 bases lining up with TRBD2. This CDR3 spans 16 amino acids. V dropped 4 bases and J dropped 4; count of bases not matched to a gene: 6. Germline values: CDR1 SGHKS, CDR2 YYEKEE (reference sequence). The full variable domain, its missing parts supplied by reference TRBV5-5 and TRBJ2-1, is DAGVTQSPTHLIKTRGQQVTLRCSPISGHKSVSWYQQVLGQGPQFIFQYYEKEERGRGNFPDRFSARQFPNYSSELNVNALLLGDSALYLCASSLRLAGAYNEQFFGPGTRLTVL.

This chain's CDR3 is CASSYSLWEGGGEQYF. For the CDR3, the DNA is TGTGCCAGCAGTTACTCGCTGTGGGAGGGGGGCGGAGAGCAGTACTTC. This sequence joins TRBV6-5 and TRBJ2-7, with D possibly TRBD2 on 7 matching bases. V was shortened by 0 bases and J by 7 bases, with 19 bases between the two germline ends. The CDR3 totals 16 residues. The germline gives CDR1 MNHEY, CDR2 SVGAGI.

This sequence joins TRBV6-1 and TRBJ2-5; no definite D call. CDR1 MNHNS and CDR2 SASEGT come from the germline V gene. V lost 0 bases to trimming and J lost 3 bases, with 5 bases between them. This CDR3 spans 13 amino acids. CDR3 DNA: TGTGCCAGCAGTGAAGCCCTGGAAGAGACCCAGTACTTC. Its translation is CASSEALEETQYF.

There are a few counts of this clonotype. In DNA, the CDR3 is TGTGCCAGCAGCCAAGGGACTTCCTCAGGGGCTGAAGCTTTCTTT. Amino acids: CASSQGTSSGAEAFF. V usage is TRBV3-1 and J usage is TRBJ1-1; perhaps TRBD1 as D (6 bases). Germline V CDR1 and CDR2: LGHDT, YNNKEL (reference sequence). The V and J ends lost 1 base and 6 bases respectively, with 15 bases between them. This CDR3 is built from 15 residues.

This chain joins TRBV12-3 or TRBV12-4 and TRBJ2-1, with TRBD2 matching over 13 bases. Trimming cost V 4 bases and J 12 bases; bases outside gene matches: 6. CDR3 size: 14 residues. CDR3 residues: CASSSLAGGGGQFF. CDR3 nucleotide sequence: TGTGCCAGCAGTTCACTAGCGGGAGGGGGGGGGCAGTTCTTC.

The gene calls are TRBV27 and TRBJ1-1; TRBD1 aligns across 7 bases. The germline V gene has CDR1 MNHEY and CDR2 SMNVEV (reference sequence). This CDR3 comprises 14 residues. With 5 bases clipped from V and 6 bases from J, the junction kept 9 bases outside the gene matches. CDR3 in amino acids: CASSTNGQAPEAFF. CDR3 nucleotide sequence: TGTGCCAGCAGTACAAACGGACAGGCCCCTGAAGCTTTCTTT.

The genes are TRBV4-3 and TRBJ2-7, with 8 nucleotides matching TRBD2. With 4 bases clipped from V and 3 bases from J, the junction kept 8 bases outside the gene matches. CDR1 is LGHNA, CDR2 YSLEER, per germline. This CDR3 spans 15 amino acids. The CDR3 reads CASSPRGAGGYEQYF. CDR3 DNA: TGCGCCAGCAGCCCCCGGGGCGCGGGAGGCTACGAGCAGTACTTC.

This clonotype was seen more than once but under ten times. The chain has TRBV13 and TRBJ2-3; the match to TRBD1 covers 8 bases. The CDR3 loop spans 15 amino acids. Trimming at V came to 5 bases and at J to 4 bases, leaving 8 bases not matched to a gene. Germline CDR1 and CDR2: PRHDT and FYEKMQ (reference sequence). The CDR3 DNA sequence: TGTGCCAGCAGCCAGGGGGCGGGGCCCTCAGATACGCAGTATTTT. Amino acids: CASSQGAGPSDTQYF. Full variable domain (remainder filled in from reference TRBV13 and TRBJ2-3): AAGVIQSPRHLIKEKRETATLKCYPIPRHDTVYWYQQGPGQDPQFLISFYEKMQSDKGSIPDRFSAQQFSDYHSELNMSSLELGDSALYFCASSQGAGPSDTQYFGPGTRLTVL.

This sequence joins TRBV5-5 and TRBJ2-7, with D unresolved. The CDR3 loop spans 15 amino acids. V lost 0 bases and J lost 5, with 15 bases in between. Germline CDR1 is SGHKS and CDR2 is YYEKEE (reference sequence). In DNA, the CDR3 is TGTGCCAGCAGCTTGGGGTTATCACAAGGTGACGAGCAGTACTTC. Translation: CASSLGLSQGDEQYF.

J is TRBJ2-3 and V is TRBV20-1; D possibly uses TRBD1 or TRBD2 (5 bases each). CDR3 length: 13 residues. In germline, CDR1 is DFQATT, CDR2 SNEGSKA (reference sequence). The germline V and J ends were trimmed by 5 bases and 2 bases, with 11 bases remaining between them. The CDR3 DNA reads TGCAGTGCTCCCGCAGGGACCACAGATACGCAGTATTTT. Protein product: CSAPAGTTDTQYF.